The source of this T cell receptor beta chain is a study of blood T cell repertoires in COVID-19. Study summary: Specimens from acute and convalescent COVID-19 originated in the United States, Italy and Spain. Nucleic acid was either cDNA or gDNA, and it came from T cells, B-cell-depleted T cells, or PBMCs.

This CDR3 comprises 14 residues. The V gene's germline CDR1 is SGHAT and CDR2 FQDESV (reference sequence). V lost 4 bases to trimming and J lost 1 base, with 10 bases between them. Study processing details: The authors estimated nucleated cell counts from reference gene primer amplification. The table came from immunoSEQ multiplex PCR; TCRdb's copy has only in-frame clones and leaves some out. For V, J and clone size, that table is used; D and trimming come from the DNA. The sample has roughly 320,000 clones, roughly 85% seen once; the top ten hold more than 6%. The clonotype comes from a human donor in a cohort sampled during active COVID-19. The chain couples TRBV11-1 to TRBJ1-2, with a weak D call TRBD1 (6 bases). Sequenced material: peripheral blood. The CDR3 loop is CASSSKQGNYGYTF. The CDR3 DNA sequence: TGTGCCAGCAGCTCGAAACAGGGTAACTATGGCTACACCTTC.